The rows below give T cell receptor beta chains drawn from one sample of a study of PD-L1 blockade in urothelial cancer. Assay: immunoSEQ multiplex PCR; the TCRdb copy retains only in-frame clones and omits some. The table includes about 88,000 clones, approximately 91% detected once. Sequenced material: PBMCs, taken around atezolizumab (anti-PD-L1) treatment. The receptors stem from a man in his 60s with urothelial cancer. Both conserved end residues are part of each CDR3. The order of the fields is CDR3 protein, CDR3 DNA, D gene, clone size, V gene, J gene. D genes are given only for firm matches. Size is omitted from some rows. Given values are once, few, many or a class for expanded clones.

CDR3 protein: CASSSAPGAVGKRLFF; CDR3 DNA: TGTGCCAGCAGCTCCGCCCCTGGGGCTGTCGGAAAACGACTGTTTTTT; D gene: NA; clone size: once; V gene: TRBV7-2; J gene: TRBJ1-4
CDR3 protein: CASRIQHVTETPGELFF; CDR3 DNA: TGTGCCAGCAGGATCCAGCACGTGACAGAAACCCCCGGGGAGCTGTTTTTT; D gene: NA; clone size: NA; V gene: TRBV7-2; J gene: TRBJ2-2
CDR3 protein: CAISIQFGSTEAFF; CDR3 DNA: TGTGCCATCAGCATACAGTTTGGGAGCACTGAAGCTTTCTTT; D gene: NA; clone size: NA; V gene: TRBV10-3; J gene: TRBJ1-1
CDR3 protein: CASSFPSRDRGPRETQYF; CDR3 DNA: TGTGCCAGCAGCTTTCCCAGCCGGGACAGGGGGCCTCGGGAGACCCAGTACTTC; D gene: TRBD1; clone size: NA; V gene: TRBV7-9; J gene: TRBJ2-5
CDR3 protein: CASSKTPGQGALGYTF; CDR3 DNA: TGTGCCAGCAGCAAAACTCCGGGACAGGGTGCTCTTGGCTACACCTTC; D gene: TRBD1; clone size: NA; V gene: TRBV7-8; J gene: TRBJ1-2
CDR3 protein: CASSEAGQMVYYEQYF; CDR3 DNA: TGTGCCAGCAGTGAAGCGGGACAGATGGTTTACTACGAGCAGTACTTC; D gene: TRBD1; clone size: once; V gene: TRBV2; J gene: TRBJ2-7
CDR3 protein: CASSFKRGRYITEAFF; CDR3 DNA: TGTGCCAGCAGCTTTAAAAGGGGGCGTTATATCACTGAAGCTTTCTTT; D gene: TRBD1; clone size: NA; V gene: TRBV7-9; J gene: TRBJ1-1
CDR3 protein: CASSKPGQARYGYTF; CDR3 DNA: TGTGCCAGCAGCAAGCCGGGACAGGCAAGATATGGCTACACCTTC; D gene: NA; clone size: NA; V gene: TRBV21-1; J gene: TRBJ1-2
CDR3 protein: CASGPHTAARSSYEQYF; CDR3 DNA: TGCGCCAGCGGCCCGCACACGGCGGCAAGGAGCTCCTACGAGCAGTACTTC; D gene: NA; clone size: NA; V gene: TRBV10-2; J gene: TRBJ2-7
CDR3 protein: CASSLARDRTQYF; CDR3 DNA: TGTGCCAGCAGCTTGGCGCGGGACAGAACGCAGTATTTT; D gene: NA; clone size: once; V gene: TRBV5-5; J gene: TRBJ2-3
CDR3 protein: CASSPKNGETQYF; CDR3 DNA: TGTGCCAGCAGCCCGAAAAACGGGGAGACCCAGTACTTC; D gene: NA; clone size: NA; V gene: TRBV5-6; J gene: TRBJ2-5
CDR3 protein: CSGTGTSGSYEQYF; CDR3 DNA: TGCAGCGGGACCGGGACTAGCGGGAGCTACGAGCAGTACTTC; D gene: TRBD2; clone size: NA; V gene: TRBV29-1; J gene: TRBJ2-7
CDR3 protein: CASRPGTENYGYTF; CDR3 DNA: TGTGCCAGCAGACCCGGGACAGAGAACTATGGCTACACCTTC; D gene: TRBD1; clone size: NA; V gene: TRBV4-2; J gene: TRBJ1-2
CDR3 protein: CASSGDLQANTDTQYF; CDR3 DNA: TGTGCCAGCAGCGGCGACCTCCAGGCCAACACAGATACGCAGTATTTT; D gene: NA; clone size: NA; V gene: TRBV9; J gene: TRBJ2-3
CDR3 protein: CASSHLPLAGGVETQYF; CDR3 DNA: TGCGCCAGCAGCCATCTCCCCCTAGCGGGGGGGGTAGAGACCCAGTACTTC; D gene: TRBD2; clone size: NA; V gene: TRBV4-3; J gene: TRBJ2-5